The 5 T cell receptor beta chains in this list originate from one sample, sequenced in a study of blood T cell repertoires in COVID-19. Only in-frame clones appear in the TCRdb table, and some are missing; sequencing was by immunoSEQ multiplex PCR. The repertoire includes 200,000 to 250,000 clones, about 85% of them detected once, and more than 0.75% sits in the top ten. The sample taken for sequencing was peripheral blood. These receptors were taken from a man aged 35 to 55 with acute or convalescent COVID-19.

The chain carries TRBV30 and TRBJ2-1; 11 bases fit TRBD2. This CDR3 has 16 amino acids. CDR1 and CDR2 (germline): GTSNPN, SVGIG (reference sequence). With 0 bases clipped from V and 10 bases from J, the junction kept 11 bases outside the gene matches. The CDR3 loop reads CAWSVPGSGGAEEQFF. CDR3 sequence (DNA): TGTGCCTGGAGTGTTCCCGGTAGCGGGGGGGCCGAAGAGCAGTTCTTC.

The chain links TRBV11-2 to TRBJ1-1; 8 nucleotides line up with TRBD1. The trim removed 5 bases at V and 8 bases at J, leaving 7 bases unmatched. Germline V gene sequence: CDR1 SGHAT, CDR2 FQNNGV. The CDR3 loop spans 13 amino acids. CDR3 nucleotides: TGTGCCAGCAGCCGAACAGGGGGTAGGGAAGCTTTCTTT. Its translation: CASSRTGGREAFF.

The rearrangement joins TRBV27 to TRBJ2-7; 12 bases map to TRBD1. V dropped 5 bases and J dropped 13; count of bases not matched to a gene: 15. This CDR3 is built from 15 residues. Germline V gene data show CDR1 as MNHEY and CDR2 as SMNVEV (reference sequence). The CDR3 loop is CASSNTGQGAPEGYF. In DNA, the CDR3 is TGTGCCAGCAGTAATACGGGACAGGGGGCGCCGGAAGGCTACTTC.

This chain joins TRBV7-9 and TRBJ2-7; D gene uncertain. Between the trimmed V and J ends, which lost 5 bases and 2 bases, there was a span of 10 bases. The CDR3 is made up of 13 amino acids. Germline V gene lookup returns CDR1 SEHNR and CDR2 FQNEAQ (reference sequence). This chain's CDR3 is CASSNQNAYEQYF. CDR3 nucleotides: TGTGCCAGCAGCAACCAGAACGCCTACGAGCAGTACTTC.

CDR3 residues: CASSHRQGYGYTF. Here the CDR3 DNA reads TGTGCCAGCAGCCACAGACAGGGCTATGGCTACACCTTC. The gene calls are TRBV3-1 (or the pseudogene TRBV3-2) and TRBJ1-2; 7 bases are a match to TRBD1. This CDR3 comprises 13 residues. CDR1 LGHDT and CDR2 YNNKEL come from the germline V gene (reference sequence). V was pared by 3 bases and J by 4 bases, with 2 bases of the junction left unmatched.